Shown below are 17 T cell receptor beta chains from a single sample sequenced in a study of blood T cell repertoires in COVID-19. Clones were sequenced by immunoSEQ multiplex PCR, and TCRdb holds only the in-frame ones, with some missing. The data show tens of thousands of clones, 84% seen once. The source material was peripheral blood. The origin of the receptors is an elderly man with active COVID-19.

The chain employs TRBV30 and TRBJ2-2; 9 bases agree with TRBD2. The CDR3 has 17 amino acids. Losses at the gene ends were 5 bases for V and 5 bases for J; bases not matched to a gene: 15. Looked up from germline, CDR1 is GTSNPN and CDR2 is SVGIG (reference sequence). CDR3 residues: CAWSDGGGALGTGELFF. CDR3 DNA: TGTGCCTGGTCCGATGGCGGGGGGGCCTTAGGTACCGGGGAGCTGTTTTTT.

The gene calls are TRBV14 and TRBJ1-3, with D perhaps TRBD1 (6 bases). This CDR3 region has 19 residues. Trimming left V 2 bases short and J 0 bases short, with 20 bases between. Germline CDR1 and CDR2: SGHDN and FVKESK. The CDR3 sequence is CASSQFAGAYTSSGNTIYF. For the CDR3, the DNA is TGTGCCAGCAGCCAATTCGCGGGGGCGTACACCTCCTCTGGAAACACCATATATTTT. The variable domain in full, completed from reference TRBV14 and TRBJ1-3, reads EAGVTQFPSHSVIEKGQTVTLRCDPISGHDNLYWYRRVMGKEIKFLLHFVKESKQDESGMPNNRFLAERTGGTYSTLKVQPAELEDSGVYFCASSQFAGAYTSSGNTIYFGEGSWLTVV.

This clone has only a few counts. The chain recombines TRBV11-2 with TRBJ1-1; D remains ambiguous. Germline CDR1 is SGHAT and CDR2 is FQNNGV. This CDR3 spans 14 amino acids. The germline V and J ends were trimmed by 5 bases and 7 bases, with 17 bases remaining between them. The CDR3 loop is CASSPATRRGEAFF. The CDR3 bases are TGTGCCAGCAGCCCGGCGACGAGGCGGGGTGAAGCTTTCTTT.

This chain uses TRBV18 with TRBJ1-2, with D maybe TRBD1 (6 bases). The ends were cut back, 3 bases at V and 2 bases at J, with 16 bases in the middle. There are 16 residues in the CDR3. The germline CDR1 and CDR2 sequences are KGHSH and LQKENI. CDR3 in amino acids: CASSPNEGQGNYGYTF. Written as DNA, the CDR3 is TGTGCCAGCTCACCCAATGAAGGGCAGGGGAACTATGGCTACACCTTC.

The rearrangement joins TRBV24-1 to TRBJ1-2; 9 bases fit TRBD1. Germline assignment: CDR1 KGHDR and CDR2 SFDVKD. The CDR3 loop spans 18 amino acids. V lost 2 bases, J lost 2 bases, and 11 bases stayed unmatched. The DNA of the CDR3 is TGTGCCACCAGTGATTGGTTGGACAGGGGCGTTAACAACTATGGCTACACCTTC. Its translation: CATSDWLDRGVNNYGYTF.

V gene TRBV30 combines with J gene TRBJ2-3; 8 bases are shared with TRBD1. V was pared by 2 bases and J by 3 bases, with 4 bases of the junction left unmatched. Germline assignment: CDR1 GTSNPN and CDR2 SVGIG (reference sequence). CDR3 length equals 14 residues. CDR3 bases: TGTGCCTGGAGTTTTCAGGGGGCAACAGATACGCAGTATTTT. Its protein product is CAWSFQGATDTQYF.

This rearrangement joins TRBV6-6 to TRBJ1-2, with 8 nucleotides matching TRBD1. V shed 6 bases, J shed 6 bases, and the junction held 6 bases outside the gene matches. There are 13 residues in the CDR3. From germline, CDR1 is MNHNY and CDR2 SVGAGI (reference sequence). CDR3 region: CASSFQGANGYTF. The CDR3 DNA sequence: TGTGCCAGCAGCTTCCAGGGGGCGAATGGCTACACCTTC.

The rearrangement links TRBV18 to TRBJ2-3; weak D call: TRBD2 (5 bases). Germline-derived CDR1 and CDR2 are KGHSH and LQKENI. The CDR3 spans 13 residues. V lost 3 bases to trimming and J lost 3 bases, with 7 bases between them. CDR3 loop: CASSPGLTDTQYF. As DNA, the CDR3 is TGTGCCAGCTCACCCGGACTGACAGATACGCAGTATTTT.

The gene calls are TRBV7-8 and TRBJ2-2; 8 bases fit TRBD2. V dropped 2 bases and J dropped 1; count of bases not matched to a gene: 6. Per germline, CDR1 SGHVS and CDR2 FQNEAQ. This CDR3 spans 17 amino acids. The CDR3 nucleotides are TGTGCCAGCAGCTTACTTCATAGCGGGGTGAACACCGGGGAGCTGTTTTTT. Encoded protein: CASSLLHSGVNTGELFF.

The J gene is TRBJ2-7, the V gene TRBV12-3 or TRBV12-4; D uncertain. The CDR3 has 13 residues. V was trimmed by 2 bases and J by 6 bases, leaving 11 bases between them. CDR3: CASSLNAAGEQYF. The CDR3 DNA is TGTGCCAGCAGTTTAAACGCGGCTGGCGAGCAGTACTTC.

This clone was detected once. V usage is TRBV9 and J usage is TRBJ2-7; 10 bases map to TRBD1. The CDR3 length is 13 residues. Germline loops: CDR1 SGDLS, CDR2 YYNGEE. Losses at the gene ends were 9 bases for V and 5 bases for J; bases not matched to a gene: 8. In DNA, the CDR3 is TGTGCCAACCGACAGGGGGCTGGAAACGAGCAGTACTTC. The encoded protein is CANRQGAGNEQYF.

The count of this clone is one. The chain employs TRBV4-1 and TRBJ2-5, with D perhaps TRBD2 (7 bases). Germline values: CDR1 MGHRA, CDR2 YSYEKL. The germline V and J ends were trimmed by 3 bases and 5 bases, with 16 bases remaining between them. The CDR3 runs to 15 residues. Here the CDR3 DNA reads TGCGCCAGCAGCCACGAGGGGGGGCCCGGGGAGACCCAGTACTTC. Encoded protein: CASSHEGGPGETQYF.

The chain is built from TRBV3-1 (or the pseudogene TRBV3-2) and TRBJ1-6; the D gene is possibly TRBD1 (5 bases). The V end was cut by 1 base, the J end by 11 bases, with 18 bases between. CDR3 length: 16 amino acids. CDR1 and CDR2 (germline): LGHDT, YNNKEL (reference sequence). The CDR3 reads CASSQGQGSIGAPLHF. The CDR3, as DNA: TGTGCCAGCAGCCAAGGTCAGGGCAGCATAGGTGCACCCCTCCACTTT.

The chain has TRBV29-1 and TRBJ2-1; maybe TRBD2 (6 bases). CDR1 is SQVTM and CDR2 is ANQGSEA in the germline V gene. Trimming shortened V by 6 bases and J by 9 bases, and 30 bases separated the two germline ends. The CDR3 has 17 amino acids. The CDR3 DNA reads TGCAGCGTGAGAAATCAGGGAAACCTGGGAGTCGGGGGTGAGCAGTTCTTC. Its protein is CSVRNQGNLGVGGEQFF.

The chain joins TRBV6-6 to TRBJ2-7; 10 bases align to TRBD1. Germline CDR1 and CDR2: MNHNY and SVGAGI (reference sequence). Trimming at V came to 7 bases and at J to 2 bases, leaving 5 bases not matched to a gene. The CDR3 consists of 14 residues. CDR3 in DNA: TGTGCCAGCACGGTCGGGACAGGGGCCTACGAGCAGTACTTC. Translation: CASTVGTGAYEQYF.

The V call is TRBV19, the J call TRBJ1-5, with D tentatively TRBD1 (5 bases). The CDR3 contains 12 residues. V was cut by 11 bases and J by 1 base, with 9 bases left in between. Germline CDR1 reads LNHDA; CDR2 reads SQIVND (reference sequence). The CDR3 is CAVSGSNQPQHF. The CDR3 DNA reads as TGTGCCGTTTCAGGGAGCAATCAGCCCCAGCATTTT.

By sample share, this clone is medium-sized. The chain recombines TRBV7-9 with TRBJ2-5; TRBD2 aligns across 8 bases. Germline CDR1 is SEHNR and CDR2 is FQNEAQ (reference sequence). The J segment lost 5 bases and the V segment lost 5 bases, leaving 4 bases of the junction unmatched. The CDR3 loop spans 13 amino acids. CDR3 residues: CASSRAGEETQYF. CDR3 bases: TGTGCCAGCAGCCGAGCGGGGGAGGAGACCCAGTACTTC. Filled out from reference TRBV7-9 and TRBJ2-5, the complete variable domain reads DTGVSQNPRHKITKRGQNVTFRCDPISEHNRLYWYRQTLGQGPEFLTYFQNEAQLEKSRLLSDRFSAERPKGSFSTLEIQRTEQGDSAMYLCASSRAGEETQYFGPGTRLLVL.